These 21 T cell receptor beta chains were all obtained from the same sample, sequenced in a study of tumor-infiltrating lymphocytes in primary liver carcinoma. Each 20-30 mg portion of unsorted bulk tissue served as the source for co-extraction of RNA and DNA. A primer in the constant region served to generate TCR beta cDNA from 500 ng of total RNA. Libraries covering TCR beta were generated through three nested multiplex PCR rounds (using a slightly modified ARM-PCR). TRBV1-TRBV30 forward primers paired with a C-beta reverse primer were used in the first two PCR rounds, which ran approximately 10 cycles each. A single record per CDR3 protein comes from TCRdb applying MiXCR to the multiplex PCR reads. Of about 22,000 distinct CDR3 sequences detected, 80% appear once; the ten largest clones hold roughly 36%. The sample taken for sequencing was liver tumor tissue from sampling region 2. Sample subset: tumor region T2, inferior pole. Source of these receptors: a woman in her 30s with primary liver carcinoma and hepatitis B virus infection.

The rearrangement uses TRBV5-6 and TRBJ2-7, with TRBD1 identical over 8 bases. The junction had 14 bases not matched to a gene; V was cut back by 6 bases and J by 12 bases. This CDR3 spans 13 amino acids. Germline values: CDR1 SGHDT, CDR2 YYEEEE. The CDR3 spells CASNSRTGLSRYF. The CDR3 coding sequence is TGTGCCAGCAACTCACGGACAGGGCTATCGCGGTACTTC. Full variable domain (remainder filled in from reference TRBV5-6 and TRBJ2-7): DAGVTQSPTHLIKTRGQQVTLRCSPKSGHDTVSWYQQALGQGPQFIFQYYEEEERQRGNFPDRFSGHQFPNYSSELNVNALLLGDSALYLCASNSRTGLSRYFGPGTRLTVT.

The chain carries TRBV4-3 and TRBJ1-2; D is unclear. The CDR3 totals 14 residues. Per germline, CDR1 LGHNA and CDR2 YSLEER. With 7 bases removed from V and 5 bases from J, the gap between germline ends came to 17 bases. CDR3 sequence (DNA): TGCGCCAGCATCGCTGAGTTAGAGATATATGGCTACACCTTC. Amino acid sequence: CASIAELEIYGYTF.

Points on this clonotype: This CDR3 fails to terminate in the conserved phenylalanine or tryptophan, so it likely reflects a read error. The chain is built from TRBV28 and TRBJ1-1, with 9 bases that match TRBD1. The germline CDR1 and CDR2 sequences are MDHEN and SYDVKM. V lost 7 bases and J lost 10; bases outside the gene matches: 10. The CDR3 spans 13 residues. The CDR3 spells CASIRDRVNAAFL. Written as DNA, the CDR3 is TGTGCCAGCATTAGGGACAGGGTTAATGCAGCTTTCTTA.

As concerns this clonotype: One junction end disagrees with the germline gene, perhaps due to a read error. This rearrangement joins TRBV6-6 to TRBJ2-7; D tentatively fits TRBD1 or TRBD2 (6 bases each). Germline CDR1 is MNHNY and CDR2 is SVGAGI (reference sequence). The CDR3 is 13 residues long. The CDR3 region has the DNA TGTGGCAGCAGGCACGGAGGGACATACGAGCAGTACTTC. As protein: CGSRHGGTYEQYF.

This chain connects TRBV12-3 or TRBV12-4 to TRBJ2-3; D not certain. Trimming shortened V by 4 bases and J by 3 bases, and 14 bases separated the two germline ends. This CDR3 is 15 amino acids long. In nucleotides, the CDR3 is TGTGCCAGCAGTTCTCCCCCTCCTAAGACAGATACGCAGTATTTT. The encoded protein is CASSSPPPKTDTQYF.

Concerning this clonotype itself: One junction end does not reproduce the germline sequence, and a read error may be involved. This rearrangement joins TRBV28 to TRBJ2-1; no definite D call. CDR1 MDHEN and CDR2 SYDVKM come from the germline V gene. CDR3 length: 11 amino acids. The CDR3 region has the DNA TGTGTCAGCAGTATTTTTGGTGAGCAGTTCTTC. Protein: CVSSIFGEQFF.

On this clonotype: The missing conserved phenylalanine or tryptophan at the end of this CDR3 makes a read error likely. The chain links TRBV7-9 to TRBJ2-7, with D perhaps assigned TRBD1 or TRBD2 (5 bases each). The germline CDR1 and CDR2 sequences are SEHNR and FQNEAQ (reference sequence). The CDR3 contains 13 residues. The chain's CDR3 is CASRDGLTYVQYL. The CDR3 DNA reads as TGTGCCAGCCGGGACGGATTAACCTACGTGCAGTACTTG.

The gene calls are TRBV5-5 and TRBJ1-4; D gene unclear. V was cut by 0 bases and J by 0 bases, with 18 bases left in between. The V gene's germline CDR1 is SGHKS and CDR2 YYEKEE (reference sequence). This CDR3 comprises 19 residues. The DNA of the CDR3 is TGTGCCAGCAGCTTGGGGTTAGGTGGACGGATTGCAACTAATGAAAAACTGTTTTTT. Amino acids: CASSLGLGGRIATNEKLFF.

This clonotype was seen only a few times. Compared with germline, one end of the junction differs, possibly owing to a read error. The V and J genes are TRBV11-2 and TRBJ1-5; D is undetermined. Germline V gene sequence: CDR1 SGHAT, CDR2 FQNNGV. The CDR3 is made up of 15 amino acids. The DNA for the CDR3 is TGTGCCAGTAGCTTAGAGCCCTCCCCGCTTCAGCCCCAGCATTTC. Amino acid sequence: CASSLEPSPLQPQHF. The whole variable domain, filled in from reference TRBV11-2 and TRBJ1-5, reads EAGVAQSPRYKIIEKRQSVAFWCNPISGHATLYWYQQILGQGPKLLIQFQNNGVVDDSQLPKDRFSAERLKGVDSTLKIQPAKLEDSAVYLCASSLEPSPLQPQHFGDGTRLSIL.

This clonotype appeared once. The chain has TRBV4-3 and TRBJ2-3; D uncertain. V was clipped by 3 bases and J by 6 bases, with 25 bases between them. Germline CDR1 and CDR2: LGHNA and YSLEER. There are 18 residues in the CDR3. CDR3 DNA: TGCGCCAGCAGCCAGTCGGTTTCGCTGGGTGATTCCGATGATACGCAGTATTTT. Encoded protein: CASSQSVSLGDSDDTQYF.

This clonotype appeared a few times. Possible read error: a much larger clone is one base away. J is TRBJ2-6 and V is TRBV11-2; D possibly corresponds to TRBD2 (7 bases). This CDR3 spans 16 amino acids. The germline CDR1 and CDR2 sequences are SGHAT and FQNNGV. CDR3: CASSPVRGAGANVLAF. The CDR3 coding sequence is TGTGCCAGCAGCCCCGTCCGGGGGGCTGGGGCCAACGTCCTGGCTTTC.

Notes on this clonotype: One base away lies a much larger clone, so this may be a sequencing read error. CDR3 amino acids: CASSAGDRAQDYTF. The DNA of the CDR3 is TGTGCCAGTAGCGCGGGTGATAGGGCTCAAGACTACACCTTC. The rearrangement joins TRBV19 to TRBJ1-2, with D unclear. Germline V gene data show CDR1 as LNHDA and CDR2 as SQIVND (reference sequence). The V gene lost 6 bases and the J gene lost 10 bases, with 21 bases spanning the gap. CDR3 length: 14 residues.

This chain's CDR3 is CASSQEHLGQVGPREQYF. The CDR3 DNA reads TGTGCCAGCAGCCAGGAACACTTAGGACAGGTTGGACCGCGCGAGCAGTACTTC. The rearrangement joins TRBV4-2 to TRBJ2-7, with TRBD1 identical over 7 bases. CDR1 is LGHNA, CDR2 YNFKEQ, per germline. The CDR3 contains 18 residues. The trim removed 3 bases at V and 6 bases at J, leaving 20 bases unmatched.

This clonotype has only a few counts. The genes are TRBV12-3 or TRBV12-4 and TRBJ2-1, with 8 bases lining up with TRBD2. This CDR3 is built from 15 residues. The CDR3 DNA is TGTGTTAGCAGCCTGTCCGGAACTAGCGGACTTGAGCAGTTCTTC. This gives the protein CVSSLSGTSGLEQFF.

Comment on this clonotype: An end of the junction does not agree with germline; a read error may underlie this. The gene calls are TRBV4-3 and TRBJ2-3; 12 nucleotides align to TRBD2. The CDR3 extends over 21 amino acids. Looked up from germline, CDR1 is LGHNA and CDR2 is YSLEER. CDR3: CTRSQEPVTSGRTGVTDSQYF. The CDR3 bases are TGCACCAGGAGCCAAGAGCCGGTAACTAGCGGGAGGACGGGGGTCACAGATTCGCAGTATTTT.

With regard to this clonotype: One end of the junction varies from germline; a read error may be responsible. The chain carries TRBV5-1 and TRBJ2-1; 10 bases fit TRBD2. Per germline, CDR1 SGHRS and CDR2 YFSETQ. CDR3 length equals 17 residues. CDR3 DNA sequence: TGCGCCAGCAGCCTGGGATTAGCGGGAGGCTTGGGCAATGAGCAGTTATTC. Translation: CASSLGLAGGLGNEQLF.

V and J are TRBV11-2 and TRBJ2-5; no clear D. V was cut by 5 bases and J by 13 bases, with 20 bases left in between. The CDR3 consists of 13 residues. Germline V gene sequence: CDR1 SGHAT, CDR2 FQNNGV. The CDR3 region is CASSPREIETWYF. CDR3 coding DNA: TGTGCCAGCAGCCCTAGAGAGATAGAGACCTGGTACTTC.

V usage is TRBV11-2 and J usage is TRBJ2-5; 10 bases match TRBD1. The CDR3 extends over 17 amino acids. Unmatched junction bases numbered 14, after V lost 1 base and J lost 9 bases. The V gene's germline CDR1 is SGHAT and CDR2 FQNNGV. The CDR3 coding sequence is TGTGCCAGCAGCTTAGGTCCCCCGGGACAGGGGTGGGAGGCCCAGTACTTC. This codes for CASSLGPPGQGWEAQYF.

The chain recombines TRBV7-2 with TRBJ1-4, with a tentative D call TRBD1 (6 bases). From germline, CDR1 is SGHTA and CDR2 FQGNSA. This CDR3 is 15 amino acids long. Trimming removed 5 bases at V and 14 bases at J, with 24 bases between. CDR3: CASSPRGGHNGKLFF. CDR3 coding DNA: TGTGCCAGCAGCCCCCGTGGGGGGCATAATGGAAAGCTGTTTTTT.

This clonotype showed up just a few times. A junction end diverges from the germline sequence, so it may reflect a read error. This chain joins TRBV11-3 and TRBJ2-1; TRBD2 agrees at 8 bases. The CDR3 loop spans 16 amino acids. CDR1 is SGHNT and CDR2 is YENEEA in the germline V gene. In DNA form, the CDR3 reads TGTGCCAACAGCTTCCTAGCGGGTATATCCTACAATGGGCAGTTCTTC. Its protein is CANSFLAGISYNGQFF.

As to this clonotype: The junction differs from germline at one of its ends, possibly a read error. CDR3 in amino acids: CTSSLWGGKLSF. DNA for the CDR3: TGTACCAGCAGCCTCTGGGGGGGAAAACTGTCTTTT. The chain joins TRBV11-2 to TRBJ1-4; D is perhaps TRBD1 (5 bases). In germline, CDR1 is SGHAT, CDR2 FQNNGV. This CDR3 is built from 12 residues.